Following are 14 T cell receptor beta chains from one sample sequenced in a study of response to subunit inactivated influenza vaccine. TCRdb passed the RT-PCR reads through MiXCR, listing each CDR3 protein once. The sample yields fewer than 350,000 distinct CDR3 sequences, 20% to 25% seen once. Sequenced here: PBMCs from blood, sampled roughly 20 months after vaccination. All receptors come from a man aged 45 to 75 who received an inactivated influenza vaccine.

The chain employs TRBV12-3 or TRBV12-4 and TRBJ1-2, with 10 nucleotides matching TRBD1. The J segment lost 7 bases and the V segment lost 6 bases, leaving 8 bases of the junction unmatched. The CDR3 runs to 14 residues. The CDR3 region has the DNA TGTGCCAGCAGCCCCCGGGACAGGGGAGGTGGCTACACCTTC. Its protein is CASSPRDRGGGYTF.

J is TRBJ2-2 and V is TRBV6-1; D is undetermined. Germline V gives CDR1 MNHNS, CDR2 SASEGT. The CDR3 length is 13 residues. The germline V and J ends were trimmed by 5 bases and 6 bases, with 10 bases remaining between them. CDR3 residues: CASSQHSAGELFF. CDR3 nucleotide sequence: TGTGCCAGCAGTCAGCATTCCGCCGGGGAGCTGTTTTTT.

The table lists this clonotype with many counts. As DNA, the CDR3 is TGTGCCAGCAGTTGGACGGAAAGCACAGATACGCAGTATTTT. It yields the protein CASSWTESTDTQYF. J is TRBJ2-3 and V is TRBV12-3 or TRBV12-4; no firm D call. Trimming cost V 4 bases and J 0 bases, with 8 bases left between them. This CDR3 contains 14 residues.

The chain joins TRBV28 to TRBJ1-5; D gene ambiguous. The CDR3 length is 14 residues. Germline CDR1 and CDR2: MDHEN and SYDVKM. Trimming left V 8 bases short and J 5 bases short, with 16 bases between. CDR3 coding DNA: TGTGCCAGCGTCGGTTTGGGATTCGATCAGCCCCAGCATTTT. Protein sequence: CASVGLGFDQPQHF.

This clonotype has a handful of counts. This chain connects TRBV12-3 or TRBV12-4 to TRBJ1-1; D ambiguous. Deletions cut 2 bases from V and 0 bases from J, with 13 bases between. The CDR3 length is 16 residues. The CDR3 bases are TGTGCCAGCAGTTTATCCGGACGATTATTGAACACTGAAGCTTTCTTT. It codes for CASSLSGRLLNTEAFF.

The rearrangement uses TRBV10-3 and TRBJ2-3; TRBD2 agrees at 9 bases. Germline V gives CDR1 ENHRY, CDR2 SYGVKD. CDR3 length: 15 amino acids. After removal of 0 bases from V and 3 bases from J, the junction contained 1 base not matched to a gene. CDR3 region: CAISESSGGTDTQYF. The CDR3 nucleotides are TGTGCCATCAGTGAGTCTAGCGGGGGAACAGATACGCAGTATTTT.

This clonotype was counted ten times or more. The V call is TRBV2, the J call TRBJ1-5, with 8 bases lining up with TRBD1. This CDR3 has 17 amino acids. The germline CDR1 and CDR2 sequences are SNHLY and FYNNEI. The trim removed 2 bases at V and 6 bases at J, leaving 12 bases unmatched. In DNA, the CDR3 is TGTGCCAGCAGTGAAAGAGGATGGGGCAGGGGGCTTCAGCCCCAGCATTTT. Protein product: CASSERGWGRGLQPQHF.

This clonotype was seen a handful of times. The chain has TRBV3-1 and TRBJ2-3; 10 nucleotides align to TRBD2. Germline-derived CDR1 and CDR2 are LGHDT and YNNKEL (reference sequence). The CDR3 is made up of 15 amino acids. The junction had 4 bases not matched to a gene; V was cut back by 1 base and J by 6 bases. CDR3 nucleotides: TGTGCCAGCAGCCAAGCTAGCGGGGGTTGGGATACGCAGTATTTT. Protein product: CASSQASGGWDTQYF.

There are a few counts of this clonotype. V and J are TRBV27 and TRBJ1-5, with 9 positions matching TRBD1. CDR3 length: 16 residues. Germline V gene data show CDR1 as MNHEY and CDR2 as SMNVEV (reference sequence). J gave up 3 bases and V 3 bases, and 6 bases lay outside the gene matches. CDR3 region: CASSFQGQGTNQPQHF. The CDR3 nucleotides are TGTGCCAGCAGTTTCCAGGGACAGGGTACCAATCAGCCCCAGCATTTT.

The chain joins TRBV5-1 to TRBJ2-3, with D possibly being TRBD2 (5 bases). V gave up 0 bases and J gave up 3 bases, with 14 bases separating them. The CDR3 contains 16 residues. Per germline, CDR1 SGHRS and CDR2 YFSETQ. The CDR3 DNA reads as TGCGCCAGCAGCTTGGCCCTATCGGGATCTACAGATACGCAGTATTTT. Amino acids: CASSLALSGSTDTQYF.

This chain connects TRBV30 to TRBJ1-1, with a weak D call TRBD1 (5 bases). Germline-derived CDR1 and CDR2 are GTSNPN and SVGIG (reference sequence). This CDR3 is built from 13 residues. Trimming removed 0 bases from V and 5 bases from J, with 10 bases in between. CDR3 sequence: CAWSVYRRTEAFF. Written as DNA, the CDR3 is TGTGCCTGGAGTGTCTACAGGCGAACTGAAGCTTTCTTT. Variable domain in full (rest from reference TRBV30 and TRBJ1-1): SQTIHQWPATLVQPVGSPLSLECTVEGTSNPNLYWYRQAAGRGLQLLFYSVGIGQISSEVPQNLSASRPQDRQFILSSKKLLLSDSGFYLCAWSVYRRTEAFFGQGTRLTVV.

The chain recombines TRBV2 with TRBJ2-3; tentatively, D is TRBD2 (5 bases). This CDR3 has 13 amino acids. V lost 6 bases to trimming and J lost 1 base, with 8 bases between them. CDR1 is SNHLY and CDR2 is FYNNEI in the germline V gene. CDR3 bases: TGTGCCAGCAGATGGGGAGGCACAGATACGCAGTATTTT. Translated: CASRWGGTDTQYF.

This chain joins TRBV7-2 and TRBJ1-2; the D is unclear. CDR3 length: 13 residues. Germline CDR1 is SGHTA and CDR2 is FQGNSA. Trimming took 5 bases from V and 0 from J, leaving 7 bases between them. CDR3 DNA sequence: TGTGCCAGCAGCAGATACCCTAACTATGGCTACACCTTC. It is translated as CASSRYPNYGYTF.

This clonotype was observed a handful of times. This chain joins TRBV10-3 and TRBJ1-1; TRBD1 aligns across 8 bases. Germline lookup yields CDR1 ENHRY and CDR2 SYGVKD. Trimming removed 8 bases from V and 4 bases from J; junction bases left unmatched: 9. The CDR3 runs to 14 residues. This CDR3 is CAIHPRDRPTEAFF. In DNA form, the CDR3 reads TGTGCCATCCATCCCCGGGACAGGCCCACTGAAGCTTTCTTT.